This TCR beta chain is from a study of T-cell memory formation after mild COVID-19. CDR1 and CDR2 (germline): MNHEY, SMNVEV (reference sequence). The CDR3 extends over 15 amino acids. V lost 3 bases, J lost 0 bases, and 11 bases lay in between. TCR alpha and TCR beta cDNA libraries with sample barcodes and UMIs came from 5'RACE using constant-segment primers. From the 5' RACE reads, TCRdb called clonotypes with MiXCR, one entry per CDR3 protein. There are about 560,000 distinct CDR3 sequences in the sample; roughly 18% occur only once, and approximately 12% lies in the top ten. Source material: PBMCs or a T cell subset sorted from them (not recorded which). The genes are TRBV27 and TRBJ2-5; D call uncertain. The origin of this receptor is an adult woman who had mild COVID-19 (a few samples of this study predate the infection). Cell type and time point are not known. CDR3 protein: CASSFRIAYQETQYF. The CDR3 coding sequence is TGTGCCAGCAGTTTTCGGATTGCGTACCAAGAGACCCAGTACTTC.